One sample yielded the 15 T cell receptor beta chains listed below, sequenced in a study of CXCR3-negative and CXCR3-positive naive CD8 T cells (dated by TCRdb to between 2019 and 2020). Their antigen targets remain unknown. Study-wide findings and limitations: Compared with CXCR3-negative naive cells, CXCR3-positive naive cells had TRB CDR3s with higher hydrophobicity (lower Kidera factor 4), lower energy, and higher strength and volume indices.

This sample was sequenced with a NextSeq 550. The Human TCR Profiling Kit (MiLaboratory) was used to prepare UMI-labeled 5' RACE TRB cDNA libraries. Following reprocessing of the reads by TCRdb, the data hold one row per CDR3 protein sequence and no DNA is available. Per the sample table, the count is roughly 110,000 distinct CDR3 sequences. The top ten constitute just over 0.35% of the sample. Sequenced sample: naive CXCR3+ CD8+ T cells from blood. The cell subset or site label, read with the paper, signifies: CD45RO-CCR7+CD27+CD95- naive CD8+ T cells expressing CXCR3 (TNR3+). These receptors were taken from a human donor in good health. Some clones in this sample may be carry-over from other donors' samples.

V gene TRBV25-1 combines with J gene TRBJ1-2; TCRdb indicates TRBD1, and absent DNA this call remains unverified. CDR1 is MGHDK and CDR2 is SYGVNS in the germline V gene. CDR3 length: 15 amino acids. This chain's CDR3 is CASSDQDRPNYGYTF.

The V and J genes are TRBV11-2 and TRBJ2-3; TCRdb's D gene call, TRBD1, goes unchecked for lack of DNA. CDR1 and CDR2 from the germline V gene are SGHAT and FQNNGV. The CDR3 contains 13 residues. CDR3 loop: CASWGGGTDTQYF. The full variable domain, in which reference TRBV11-2 and TRBJ2-3 provide the parts outside the CDR3, is EAGVAQSPRYKIIEKRQSVAFWCNPISGHATLYWYQQILGQGPKLLIQFQNNGVVDDSQLPKDRFSAERLKGVDSTLKIQPAKLEDSAVYLCASWGGGTDTQYFGPGTRLTVL.

The chain combines TRBV9 with TRBJ2-7; TCRdb proposes TRBD1, but this gene call is untestable without DNA. Looked up from germline, CDR1 is SGDLS and CDR2 is YYNGEE. The CDR3 length is 15 residues. The CDR3 sequence: CASSASGGATYEQYF.

The chain has TRBV12-3 or TRBV12-4 and TRBJ2-2. The CDR3 contains 14 residues. This CDR3 is CASSRSLSTGELFF.

V and J are TRBV5-6 and TRBJ2-7; TCRdb outputs TRBD1, but without DNA this stays unchecked. This CDR3 contains 16 residues. From germline, CDR1 is SGHDT and CDR2 YYEEEE. The chain's CDR3 is CASSSTDRGPLNEQYF.

V is TRBV25-1 and J is TRBJ2-5; TCRdb designates TRBD1, a call that cannot be tested without DNA. The CDR3 is 16 amino acids. Germline CDR1 reads MGHDK; CDR2 reads SYGVNS. The CDR3: CASSEPGTGHQETQYF.

The chain couples TRBV28 to TRBJ2-5; as DNA is missing, the TRBD1 call by TCRdb cannot be tested. This CDR3 contains 14 residues. Germline values: CDR1 MDHEN, CDR2 SYDVKM. The chain's CDR3 is CASSEPRAGETQYF.

V gene TRBV5-1 combines with J gene TRBJ2-1. This CDR3 has 15 residues. Germline CDR1 reads SGHRS; CDR2 reads YFSETQ. The CDR3 sequence is CASSLEGGIYNEQFF.

The chain joins TRBV6-5 to TRBJ2-7; TCRdb indicates TRBD1, and absent DNA this call remains unverified. From germline, CDR1 is MNHEY and CDR2 SVGAGI. CDR3 size: 12 residues. The CDR3 reads CAAGTGSYEQYF.

CDR3 protein: CASSLYVGYNEQFF. The chain recombines TRBV7-8 with TRBJ2-1. The CDR3 length is 14 residues. Germline CDR1 reads SGHVS; CDR2 reads FQNEAQ.

The CDR3 loop reads CASSLQPGLSFPTQYF. The rearrangement links TRBV7-9 to TRBJ2-3; TCRdb's D gene call, TRBD2, goes unchecked for lack of DNA. This CDR3 region has 16 residues. The germline V gene has CDR1 SEHNR and CDR2 FQNEAQ (reference sequence).

J is TRBJ1-5 and V is TRBV24-1; TCRdb indicates TRBD1, and absent DNA this call remains unverified. Germline lookup yields CDR1 KGHDR and CDR2 SFDVKD. The CDR3 length is 15 residues. The chain's CDR3 is CATSDHRNSNQPQHF.

V gene TRBV7-2 combines with J gene TRBJ2-1; as DNA is missing, the TRBD1 call by TCRdb cannot be tested. The germline V gene encodes CDR1 SGHTA and CDR2 FQGNSA. The CDR3 extends over 15 amino acids. The CDR3 is CASTQEAGSYNEQFF.

The gene calls are TRBV5-5 and TRBJ2-1. There are 17 residues in the CDR3. CDR1 and CDR2 from the germline V gene are SGHKS and YYEKEE (reference sequence). The CDR3 spells CASSLLATRSSYNEQFF.

This CDR3 reads CASSLGGPGETQYF. J is TRBJ2-5 and V is TRBV7-3; TCRdb's D call, TRBD1, is unchecked because there is no DNA. Germline-derived CDR1 and CDR2 are SGHTA and FQGTGA. The CDR3 spans 14 residues.